This entry lists 30 T cell receptor beta chains sequenced from one sample in a study of control samples from healthy donors and cancer patients. Clones were sequenced by immunoSEQ multiplex PCR, and TCRdb holds only the in-frame ones, with some missing. The data hold 100,000 to 150,000 clones, with around 90% observed a single time. The source material was blood. The receptors were sampled from a man aged 35-49 years in good health.

About this clone: Other DNA variants within this sample encode the same CDR3. The chain links TRBV5-1 to TRBJ2-3; no firm D call. Per germline, CDR1 SGHRS and CDR2 YFSETQ. CDR3 length: 14 amino acids. V lost 4 bases and J lost 0, with 9 bases in between. The CDR3 bases are TGCGCCAGCAGCCCCACTACTAGCACAGATACGCAGTATTTT. It encodes CASSPTTSTDTQYF. The full variable domain, rest sourced from reference TRBV5-1 and TRBJ2-3, is KAGVTQTPRYLIKTRGQQVTLSCSPISGHRSVSWYQQTPGQGLQFLFEYFSETQRNKGNFPGRFSGRQFSNSRSEMNVSTLELGDSALYLCASSPTTSTDTQYFGPGTRLTVL.

The V and J genes are TRBV5-6 and TRBJ2-5, with D perhaps TRBD1 (6 bases). This CDR3 has 15 residues. The ends were cut back, 4 bases at V and 5 bases at J, with 18 bases in the middle. Germline V lookup: CDR1 SGHDT, CDR2 YYEEEE. The CDR3 sequence is CASSRSLTGGETQYF. Here the CDR3 DNA reads TGTGCCAGCAGCCGTTCTCTGACAGGTGGTGAGACCCAGTACTTC.

V is TRBV19 and J is TRBJ1-5; the D gene is possibly TRBD1 (5 bases). The CDR3 loop spans 15 amino acids. CDR1 is LNHDA, CDR2 SQIVND, per germline (reference sequence). Deletions cut 7 bases from V and 0 bases from J, with 13 bases between. The chain's CDR3 is CASNTDGGSNQPQHF. In DNA, the CDR3 is TGTGCCAGTAACACCGACGGGGGTAGCAATCAGCCCCAGCATTTT.

This clone was seen only once. V is TRBV30 and J is TRBJ1-3; unclear D gene. CDR1 is GTSNPN and CDR2 is SVGIG in the germline V gene (reference sequence). CDR3 size: 16 residues. Trimming removed 4 bases at V and 0 bases at J, with 16 bases between. The CDR3 sequence is CAWTAKTVNSGNTIYF. The CDR3 DNA sequence: TGTGCCTGGACAGCCAAGACGGTGAACTCTGGAAACACCATATATTTT.

The chain couples TRBV6-5 to TRBJ1-6, with 10 positions matching TRBD1. This CDR3 contains 15 residues. Germline CDR1 is MNHEY and CDR2 is SVGAGI. Trimming at V came to 5 bases and at J to 8 bases, leaving 6 bases not matched to a gene. Here the CDR3 DNA reads TGTGCCAGCAGTCGAACCGGGACAGGGGATTCACCCCTCCACTTT. Residues: CASSRTGTGDSPLHF.

This sequence joins TRBV27 and TRBJ1-2; D not resolved. V shed 8 bases and J shed 4 bases, with 14 bases lying between them. Germline CDR1 reads MNHEY; CDR2 reads SMNVEV (reference sequence). This CDR3 spans 13 amino acids. CDR3 in amino acids: CASGQNFVYGYTF. CDR3 DNA: TGTGCCAGCGGCCAAAATTTCGTCTATGGCTACACCTTC.

The V gene is TRBV7-9, the J gene TRBJ2-2; D is undetermined. The CDR3 totals 12 residues. Per germline, CDR1 SEHNR and CDR2 FQNEAQ (reference sequence). V dropped 8 bases and J dropped 5 bases, with 9 bases sitting between them. The CDR3 nucleotides read TGTGCCAGCGCCGGATGGACCGGGGAGCTGTTTTTT. As protein: CASAGWTGELFF. Using reference TRBV7-9 and TRBJ2-2 for the parts outside the CDR3, the full variable domain is DTGVSQNPRHKITKRGQNVTFRCDPISEHNRLYWYRQTLGQGPEFLTYFQNEAQLEKSRLLSDRFSAERPKGSFSTLEIQRTEQGDSAMYLCASAGWTGELFFGEGSRLTVL.

The chain joins TRBV6-5 to TRBJ1-4; D ambiguous. Deletions cut 5 bases from V and 3 bases from J, with 7 bases between. The CDR3 totals 13 residues. In germline, CDR1 is MNHEY, CDR2 SVGAGI. This CDR3 reads CASSLDPNEKLFF. In nucleotides, the CDR3 is TGTGCCAGCAGTCTCGACCCTAATGAAAAACTGTTTTTT.

A single count supports this clone. The CDR3 DNA is TGTGCCAGCAGTACCTCGGGACAGGGAGGCTATGGCTACACCTTC. Its translation is CASSTSGQGGYGYTF. J is TRBJ1-2 and V is TRBV6-6, with TRBD1 matching 9 bases. CDR3 length: 15 residues. CDR1 and CDR2 from the germline V gene are MNHNY and SVGAGI (reference sequence). J gave up 4 bases and V 5 bases, and 8 bases lay outside the gene matches.

The rearrangement joins TRBV7-3 to TRBJ2-7; perhaps TRBD1 as D (5 bases). The V gene lost 8 bases and the J gene lost 4 bases, with 15 bases spanning the gap. The CDR3 covers 13 residues. Germline CDR1 and CDR2: SGHTA and FQGTGA. DNA of the CDR3: TGTGCCAGCCGCACCGGACATTTGTACGAGCAGTACTTC. Protein product: CASRTGHLYEQYF.

The genes are TRBV7-2 and TRBJ1-1; D remains ambiguous. Germline CDR1 and CDR2: SGHTA and FQGNSA. V was trimmed by 4 bases and J by 5 bases, leaving 14 bases between them. The CDR3 is made up of 14 amino acids. CDR3 loop: CASSSGVGGTEAFF. The CDR3 bases are TGTGCCAGCAGCTCCGGGGTTGGAGGGACTGAAGCTTTCTTT.

This chain joins TRBV7-8 and TRBJ1-2; 8 positions agree with TRBD1. V shed 3 bases, J shed 6 bases, and the junction held 3 bases outside the gene matches. This CDR3 is 13 amino acids long. The germline gives CDR1 SGHVS, CDR2 FQNEAQ. The CDR3 protein is CASSFSGGHGYTF. Written as DNA, the CDR3 is TGTGCCAGCAGCTTCTCAGGGGGCCATGGCTACACCTTC.

The genes are TRBV7-8 and TRBJ2-3, with 7 positions matching TRBD1. Germline V gene data show CDR1 as SGHVS and CDR2 as FQNEAQ. Unmatched junction bases numbered 11, after V lost 8 bases and J lost 6 bases. There are 14 residues in the CDR3. Here the CDR3 DNA reads TGTGCCAGCCTTGGACAGGCAAGATGGGATACGCAGTATTTT. It specifies CASLGQARWDTQYF.

In its sample, this clone was seen a few times. This chain uses TRBV4-1 with TRBJ1-5; no clear D. There are 14 residues in the CDR3. CDR1 and CDR2 from the germline V gene are MGHRA and YSYEKL. V gave up 3 bases and J gave up 7 bases, with 13 bases separating them. The CDR3 reads CASSQGWGNQPQHF. The CDR3 coding sequence is TGCGCCAGCAGCCAGGGTTGGGGTAACCAGCCCCAGCATTTT.

This chain joins TRBV4-2 and TRBJ1-2; D may be TRBD1 (6 bases). The CDR3 is 15 residues long. Per the germline V gene, CDR1 is LGHNA and CDR2 is YNFKEQ. V was clipped by 0 bases and J by 8 bases, with 16 bases between them. In DNA form, the CDR3 reads TGTGCCAGCAGCCAAGATTTTGAGGGGGGCTGGGGCTACACCTTC. Amino acid sequence: CASSQDFEGGWGYTF.

This chain links TRBV5-4 with TRBJ2-3, with 9 bases lining up with TRBD2. The CDR3 is 18 residues long. Trimming cost V 4 bases and J 0 bases; bases outside gene matches: 12. Germline-derived CDR1 and CDR2 are SGHNT and YYREEE (reference sequence). The CDR3 protein is CASSTRRGGEASTDTQYF. The DNA for the CDR3 is TGTGCCAGCAGCACCAGGCGGGGGGGCGAAGCTAGCACAGATACGCAGTATTTT.

The chain joins TRBV7-9 to TRBJ2-1; 8 bases line up with TRBD2. Germline-derived CDR1 and CDR2 are SEHNR and FQNEAQ (reference sequence). Trimming took 3 bases from V and 8 from J; bases not matched to a gene: 12. The CDR3 has 16 amino acids. CDR3 protein: CASSFYSRGAGDEQFF. For the CDR3, the DNA is TGTGCCAGCAGCTTTTACTCGCGGGGGGCCGGGGATGAGCAGTTCTTC. The full variable domain, rest sourced from reference TRBV7-9 and TRBJ2-1, is DTGVSQNPRHKITKRGQNVTFRCDPISEHNRLYWYRQTLGQGPEFLTYFQNEAQLEKSRLLSDRFSAERPKGSFSTLEIQRTEQGDSAMYLCASSFYSRGAGDEQFFGPGTRLTVL.

V and J are TRBV6-5 and TRBJ1-4, with 8 bases identical to TRBD1. Germline assignment: CDR1 MNHEY and CDR2 SVGAGI. This CDR3 contains 16 residues. V lost 4 bases, J lost 10 bases, and 14 bases stayed unmatched. The CDR3 bases are TGTGCCAGCAGTTCCAACAGGAAGGACAGGGAAGTAAAACTGTTTTTT. Translation gives CASSSNRKDREVKLFF.

V and J are TRBV7-2 and TRBJ1-6; maybe TRBD1 (5 bases). V lost 4 bases, J lost 13 bases, and 11 bases lay in between. CDR1 is SGHTA, CDR2 FQGNSA, per germline. CDR3 size: 12 residues. As DNA, the CDR3 is TGTGCCAGCAGCTCAGCTGGGGGGCCCCTCCACTTT. Amino acid sequence: CASSSAGGPLHF.

The rearrangement joins TRBV29-1 to TRBJ2-7; no clear D gene. Looked up from germline, CDR1 is SQVTM and CDR2 is ANQGSEA. The CDR3 loop spans 13 amino acids. The V and J ends lost 4 bases and 0 bases respectively, with 10 bases between them. The CDR3 is CSVVSYSSYEQYF. The CDR3 coding sequence is TGCAGCGTTGTCTCTTACAGCTCCTACGAGCAGTACTTC.

The genes are TRBV3-1 (or the pseudogene TRBV3-2) and TRBJ1-4; D unclear. The CDR3 extends over 12 amino acids. V was shortened by 5 bases and J by 8 bases, with 9 bases between the two germline ends. The germline V gene encodes CDR1 LGHDT and CDR2 YNNKEL (reference sequence). In DNA, the CDR3 is TGTGCCAGCAGCAAAGGGCGAGAAAAACTGTTTTTT. Translation: CASSKGREKLFF.

The chain couples TRBV4-1 to TRBJ1-4; D unclear. This CDR3 is 16 amino acids long. The V and J ends lost 5 bases and 0 bases respectively, with 13 bases between them. Germline CDR1 is MGHRA and CDR2 is YSYEKL. CDR3 amino acids: CASSSSQLTTNEKLFF. CDR3 nucleotide sequence: TGCGCCAGCAGCTCAAGTCAGCTCACAACTAATGAAAAACTGTTTTTT.

J is TRBJ2-1 and V is TRBV18; 10 positions match TRBD1. The germline V gene encodes CDR1 KGHSH and CDR2 LQKENI. Trimming cost V 3 bases and J 5 bases; bases outside gene matches: 16. CDR3 length: 19 residues. The CDR3 DNA follows: TGTGCCAGCTCACCGATAACAATGGGGACAGGGGTTTCCAACAATGAGCAGTTCTTC. Encoded protein: CASSPITMGTGVSNNEQFF.

The V gene is TRBV18, the J gene TRBJ1-1, with TRBD1 matching over 8 bases. Germline V gene data show CDR1 as KGHSH and CDR2 as LQKENI. This CDR3 is 16 amino acids long. With 0 bases clipped from V and 0 bases from J, the junction kept 3 bases outside the gene matches. CDR3 DNA: TGTGCCAGCTCACCACCCCAGGGGGCGATGAACACTGAAGCTTTCTTT. Translation gives CASSPPQGAMNTEAFF.

Ten or more counts support this clone. J is TRBJ2-1 and V is TRBV6-1; possible D gene TRBD2, 6 bases. The V end lost 0 bases, the J end lost 4 bases, and 10 bases lay between the germline ends. Germline CDR1 MNHNS, CDR2 SASEGT. The CDR3 covers 15 residues. The CDR3 coding sequence is TGTGCCAGCAGTGAAGCCACTAGCTGGTACAATGAGCAGTTCTTC. It specifies CASSEATSWYNEQFF.

The chain has TRBV15 and TRBJ2-6; D is ambiguous. The germline CDR1 and CDR2 sequences are LNHNV and YYDKDF (reference sequence). The CDR3 covers 16 residues. The V end was cut by 1 base, the J end by 0 bases, with 7 bases between. The CDR3 sequence: CATSRGRSSGANVLTF. DNA of the CDR3: TGTGCCACCAGCAGAGGTAGGAGCTCTGGGGCCAACGTCCTGACTTTC.

This sequence joins TRBV10-3 and TRBJ1-1; TRBD1 is a possible D gene (5 bases). V lost 7 bases and J lost 4, with 16 bases in between. The germline CDR1 and CDR2 sequences are ENHRY and SYGVKD. The CDR3 has 14 residues. The CDR3 here is CAITEQVQGTEAFF. CDR3 in DNA: TGTGCCATCACCGAACAGGTTCAGGGCACTGAAGCTTTCTTT.

The chain couples TRBV4-1 to TRBJ1-4, with TRBD1 as a possible D gene (6 bases). CDR1 is MGHRA and CDR2 is YSYEKL in the germline V gene. The V end lost 4 bases, the J end lost 8 bases, and 14 bases lay between the germline ends. The CDR3 is 14 amino acids. CDR3 loop: CASSPRGFKEKLFF. The CDR3 region has the DNA TGCGCCAGCAGCCCCAGGGGATTTAAGGAAAAACTGTTTTTT.

This chain connects TRBV10-3 to TRBJ2-3; D unclear. Trimming shortened V by 6 bases and J by 6 bases, and 22 bases separated the two germline ends. CDR1 ENHRY and CDR2 SYGVKD come from the germline V gene. This CDR3 has 16 amino acids. CDR3 DNA: TGTGCCATCAGCAAAGCCCGGGTCCTTGATGGCGATACGCAGTATTTT. This encodes CAISKARVLDGDTQYF.

This chain connects TRBV6-6 to TRBJ1-6; 10 bases align to TRBD1. The CDR3 contains 14 residues. The trim removed 6 bases at V and 9 bases at J, leaving 5 bases unmatched. Germline assignment: CDR1 MNHNY and CDR2 SVGAGI (reference sequence). The CDR3 DNA follows: TGTGCCAGCAGGCCCGGGACAGGGGCTTCACCCCTCCACTTT. Translated: CASRPGTGASPLHF.